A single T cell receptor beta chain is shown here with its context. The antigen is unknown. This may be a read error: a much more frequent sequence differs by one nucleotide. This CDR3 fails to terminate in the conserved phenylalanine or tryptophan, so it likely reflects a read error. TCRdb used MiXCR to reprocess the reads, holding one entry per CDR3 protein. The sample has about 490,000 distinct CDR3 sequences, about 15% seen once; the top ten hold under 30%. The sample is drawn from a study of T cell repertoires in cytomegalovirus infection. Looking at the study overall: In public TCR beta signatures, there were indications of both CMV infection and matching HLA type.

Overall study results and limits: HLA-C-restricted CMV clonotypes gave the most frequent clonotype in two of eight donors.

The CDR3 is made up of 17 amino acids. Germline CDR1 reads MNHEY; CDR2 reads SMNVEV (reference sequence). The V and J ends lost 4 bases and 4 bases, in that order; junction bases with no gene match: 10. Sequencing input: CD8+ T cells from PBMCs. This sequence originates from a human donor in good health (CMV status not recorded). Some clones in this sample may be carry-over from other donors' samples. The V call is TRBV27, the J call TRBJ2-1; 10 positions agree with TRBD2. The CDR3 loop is CASSSIETGLAYNEQFL. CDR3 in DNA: TGTGCCAGCAGTTCAATCGAGACGGGACTAGCGTACAATGAGCAGTTCTTA.